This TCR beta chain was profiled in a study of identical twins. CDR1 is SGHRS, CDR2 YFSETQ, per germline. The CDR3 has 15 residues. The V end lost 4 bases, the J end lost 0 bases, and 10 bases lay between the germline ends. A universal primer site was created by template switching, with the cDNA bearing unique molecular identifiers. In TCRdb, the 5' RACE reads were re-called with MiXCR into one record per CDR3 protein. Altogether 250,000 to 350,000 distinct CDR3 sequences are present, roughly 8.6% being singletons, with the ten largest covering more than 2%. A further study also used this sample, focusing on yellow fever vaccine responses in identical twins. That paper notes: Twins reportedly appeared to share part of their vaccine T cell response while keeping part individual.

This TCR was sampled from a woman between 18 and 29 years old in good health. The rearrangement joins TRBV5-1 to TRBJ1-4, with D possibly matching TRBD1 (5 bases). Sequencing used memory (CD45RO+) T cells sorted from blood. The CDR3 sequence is CASSTRGSTNEKLFF. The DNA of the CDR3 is TGCGCCAGCAGCACGCGGGGGTCAACTAATGAAAAACTGTTTTTT.